The 12 T cell receptor beta chains below all came from one sample that was sequenced in a study of blood T cell repertoires in COVID-19. Produced via immunoSEQ multiplex PCR; TCRdb's table is partial and in-frame only. This table has a few hundred thousand clones, 84% appearing once. Specimen: peripheral blood. These receptors all stem from a human donor in a cohort sampled during active COVID-19.

The chain carries TRBV10-2 and TRBJ2-7; tentatively, D is TRBD1 (6 bases). Germline assignment: CDR1 WSHSY and CDR2 SAAADI. This CDR3 region has 15 residues. V was trimmed by 3 bases and J by 2 bases, leaving 14 bases between them. CDR3 coding DNA: TGCGCCAGCAGTGACCACTACAGGGTCACCTACGAGCAGTACTTC. It codes for CASSDHYRVTYEQYF.

The chain links TRBV27 to TRBJ2-7; 8 bases align to TRBD1. CDR1 is MNHEY, CDR2 SMNVEV, per germline (reference sequence). Trimming at V came to 10 bases and at J to 5 bases, leaving 10 bases not matched to a gene. CDR3 length: 13 amino acids. In DNA form, the CDR3 reads TGTGCCACCCGCGCGACAGGGGTGCACGAGCAGTACTTC. It encodes CATRATGVHEQYF.

This clone turned up a few times. The rearrangement joins TRBV10-3 to TRBJ2-3, with D tentatively TRBD2 (5 bases). Deletions cut 3 bases from V and 3 bases from J, with 13 bases between. Germline values: CDR1 ENHRY, CDR2 SYGVKD. The CDR3 totals 15 residues. CDR3 in DNA: TGTGCCATCAGTGATGAGGGAGTCTCTACAGATACGCAGTATTTT. It codes for CAISDEGVSTDTQYF.

The chain is built from TRBV28 and TRBJ1-1; the D gene is possibly TRBD1 (6 bases). The V end was cut by 7 bases, the J end by 0 bases, with 9 bases between. Looked up from germline, CDR1 is MDHEN and CDR2 is SYDVKM. The CDR3 is 13 amino acids. CDR3 coding DNA: TGTGCCAGCAAAGGACAGCTGAACACTGAAGCTTTCTTT. It codes for CASKGQLNTEAFF.

The J gene is TRBJ2-7, the V gene TRBV29-1; tentatively, D is TRBD2 (6 bases). Germline V gene lookup returns CDR1 SQVTM and CDR2 ANQGSEA. V was pared by 4 bases and J by 6 bases, with 16 bases between. The CDR3 contains 13 residues. CDR3: CSVASVIQGEQYF. The DNA for the CDR3 is TGCAGCGTTGCTAGCGTAATTCAGGGCGAGCAGTACTTC.

The chain has TRBV18 and TRBJ2-7, with D perhaps TRBD2 (6 bases). This CDR3 spans 17 amino acids. Germline V CDR1 and CDR2: KGHSH, LQKENI. The germline V and J ends were trimmed by 0 bases and 0 bases, with 15 bases remaining between them. DNA for the CDR3: TGTGCCAGCTCACCACCGAAGGGTCGGGACTTCTCCTACGAGCAGTACTTC. It translates to CASSPPKGRDFSYEQYF.

The J gene is TRBJ2-7, the V gene TRBV7-2; D perhaps matches TRBD2 (5 bases). The germline V gene has CDR1 SGHTA and CDR2 FQGNSA. V gave up 3 bases and J gave up 6 bases, with 15 bases separating them. This CDR3 region has 14 residues. The CDR3 DNA is TGTGCCAGCAGCTTTTCAACCGAGGGTAGCGAGCAGTACTTC. Translated, it gives CASSFSTEGSEQYF.

V is TRBV3-1 (or the pseudogene TRBV3-2) and J is TRBJ2-3, with 11 bases aligning to TRBD2. Germline V gene data show CDR1 as LGHDT and CDR2 as YNNKEL (reference sequence). The CDR3 is 15 amino acids. The V segment lost 2 bases and the J segment 8 bases; nucleotides outside the gene matches: 6. CDR3 DNA: TGTGCCAGCAGCCAACAGCTAGCGGGAGGAGGTACGCAGTATTTT. This encodes CASSQQLAGGGTQYF.

The V and J genes are TRBV28 and TRBJ1-5; D unresolved. Germline CDR1 and CDR2: MDHEN and SYDVKM. The CDR3 covers 15 residues. Trimming took off 6 bases at V and 4 bases at J, with 16 bases between the two ends. CDR3 in amino acids: CASREASGHNQPQHF. DNA of the CDR3: TGTGCCAGCAGGGAAGCCAGCGGTCATAATCAGCCCCAGCATTTT.

There are a few counts of this clone. V and J are TRBV3-1 (or the pseudogene TRBV3-2) and TRBJ2-1, with 7 nucleotides matching TRBD2. After removal of 0 bases from V and 12 bases from J, the junction contained 14 bases not matched to a gene. CDR1 and CDR2 (germline): LGHDT, YNNKEL (reference sequence). This CDR3 contains 16 residues. Here the CDR3 DNA reads TGTGCCAGCAGCCAAGATTGGATTCAGGGCGGGGGAGGGCAGTTCTTC. Translation gives CASSQDWIQGGGGQFF.

The V call is TRBV5-6, the J call TRBJ2-3, with a possible D match to TRBD2 (6 bases). The CDR3 runs 13 residues. The V end lost 4 bases, the J end lost 5 bases, and 11 bases lay between the germline ends. Germline CDR1 is SGHDT and CDR2 is YYEEEE. The CDR3: CASSHGGVDTQYF. The CDR3 DNA is TGTGCCAGCAGCCATGGAGGGGTAGATACGCAGTATTTT.

The chain combines TRBV2 with TRBJ2-7; D gene unclear. The germline V gene has CDR1 SNHLY and CDR2 FYNNEI. V was trimmed by 6 bases and J by 2 bases, leaving 14 bases between them. The CDR3 totals 14 residues. The CDR3 DNA reads as TGTGCCAGCAGAACTGCTAGATCAGCCTACGAGCAGTACTTC. This translates into CASRTARSAYEQYF.